This T cell receptor (beta chain) comes out of a study of T cells in Graves' hyperthyroidism and ophthalmopathy (dated by TCRdb to the late 2010s). About the investigation overall: Peripheral blood was sampled at the time of initial diagnosis, prior to any treatment. A discovery cohort of about a hundred patients, fewer than 50 with Graves' ophthalmopathy and more than 55 with stable Graves' hyperthyroidism, was used to find distinguishing TCR V-J signatures. Whether ophthalmopathy could be predicted prospectively was tested in an independent validation cohort made up of roughly 19 hyperthyroidism patients plus 17 patients who later progressed to ophthalmopathy. For training and testing, the roughly 100 patients in the discovery cohort were randomly divided in a 7:3 ratio. Thyroid tissue and blood T-cell repertoires from over 5 Graves' hyperthyroidism patients were also compared in the study. After blood sampling, hyperthyroidism patients were treated with methimazole at a starting dose of 30 mg daily, and ophthalmopathy patients were treated with high-dose intravenous methylprednisolone. The paper reports TCR Vbeta CDR3 sequencing of approximately 140 peripheral blood samples: around 45 ophthalmopathy, roughly 80 hyperthyroidism and around 17 progressor patients.

In the ophthalmopathy patients, disease was moderately to severely active, with a Clinical Activity Score of 3 or more, a NOSPECS grade of 4 or more, and a duration of less than 3 months. The study excluded patients with uncontrolled infections, other autoimmune diseases, pregnancy or lactation. Diagnoses relied on clinical symptoms, serum thyroxine and TRAb, thyroid ultrasound and orbital computed tomography. Ficoll-Paque density gradient centrifugation was used to isolate PBMCs from 10 ml of fresh peripheral blood. Total RNA was extracted with Trizol reagent, and quality was checked on an Agilent 2100 Bioanalyzer. General conclusions and limits of the study: A model built on a 13 V-J signature distinguished ophthalmopathy from stable hyperthyroidism, reaching 87.88% sensitivity and approximately 83% specificity in cross-validation and 80%/75% in testing. Sample size was not statistically predetermined, and blinding of investigators to group allocation was not performed. Most expanded thyroid clonotypes (frequency above 0.001) were also detected in blood, suggesting blood repertoires may reflect thyroid immune responses. In validation, the model predicted progression to ophthalmopathy a median of roughly 6.1 months before onset, with over 55% sensitivity and almost 75% specificity.

Amplification of TCR beta CDR3 regions was carried out from RNA transcripts. The first round of RT-PCR for the TCR CDR3 was performed with the HTBI primer set and the Qiagen OneStep RT-PCR kit. The libraries were constructed in a second round of multiplex PCR and then size-selected and purified. Sequencing of the libraries was done on an Illumina HiSeq2000 using paired-end 100 bp reads. From the authors' description of their analysis: SOAPnuke was used to process the raw data, throwing out any read that contained adapters or uncalled bases, had a mean Phred below 15, or lacked an exact constant-primer or identifier match. COPE v1.2.5 was used to merge the high-quality paired reads, and each unique nucleotide sequence was defined as a clonotype. Clonotypes were aligned to IMGT TRBV, TRBD and TRBJ reference segments using MiTCR v1.1. Only V-J combinations with frequency above 0.0001, covering 99% to 99.2% of repertoires, were analysed. The TCS score was defined as F50 (clonal expansion) divided by E x V (chaos), with BLOSUM62-based TCRdist calculated between CDR3 peptides within each V-J. Welch's t-statistics and random forest reduced fewer than 600 V-J features to 10 to 15, which were used in a naive Bayes classifier (R e1071). TCRdb handled the public reads itself, with Q25 trimming in fastp and clone calling in MiXCR, and kept productive beta chains. Each entry merges the rows of one CDR3 protein and shows their most common DNA and genes. V and J calls and clone size were set by TCRdb, not the authors. The sample includes 700,000 or so distinct CDR3 sequences, with about 14% observed a single time. The top ten clones comprise around 13% of the sample.

Of note for this clonotype: What this receptor recognizes is not known. No base quality information exists; no much larger clone differs at one position.

CDR1 and CDR2 are read off the germline V gene as SGDLS and YYNGEE. From its cysteine to its phenylalanine, the CDR3 spans 14 amino acids. Solely the CDR3 DNA is kept, with 42 bases framed from the first base. After removal of 3 bases from V and 5 bases from J, the junction retains 4 bases not matched to a gene. The sequence links TRBV9 to TRBJ2-3; the junction holds 9 bases that match TRBD2. The receptor's source is a woman in her forties or fifties with Graves' ophthalmopathy. Sequencing used blood. The CDR3 corresponds to CASSGSGSRDTQYF. The bases are TGTGCCAGCAGCGGTAGCGGGAGCCGAGATACGCAGTATTTT.